The 4 T cell receptor beta chains in this list originate from one sample, sequenced in a study of T cells in Graves' hyperthyroidism and ophthalmopathy. Amplification of TCR beta CDR3 regions used RNA as the template. The primer set for the first-round RT-PCR of the TCR CDR3 was HTBI. Each CDR3 protein gets one entry after TCRdb re-called the multiplex PCR reads with MiXCR. The data hold over 250,000 distinct CDR3 sequences, with about 25% observed a single time. The sequencing sample was made of blood. The receptor set was obtained from a man aged 40-55 years with Graves' hyperthyroidism that later progressed to Graves' ophthalmopathy.

This clonotype has a count of ten or more. This rearrangement joins TRBV20-1 to TRBJ2-1; D perhaps matches TRBD2 (6 bases). CDR1 is DFQATT and CDR2 is SNEGSKA in the germline V gene (reference sequence). V was trimmed by 6 bases and J by 0 bases, leaving 15 bases between them. CDR3 length: 15 residues. The CDR3 sequence is CSAQRGGSSYNEQFF. CDR3 nucleotide sequence: TGCAGTGCCCAACGTGGAGGGTCCTCCTACAATGAGCAGTTCTTC.

Ten or more counts support this clonotype. A single base separates this from a much larger clone, so it may be a read error. The chain is built from TRBV12-3 or TRBV12-4 and TRBJ2-5; maybe TRBD2 (5 bases). The CDR3 is 12 residues long. In DNA form, the CDR3 reads TGTGCCAGCAGGGACTCCGGAGAGGCCCAGTACTTC. Its protein product is CASRDSGEAQYF.

There are many counts of this clonotype. The genes are TRBV6-5 and TRBJ2-2, with D perhaps being TRBD1 or TRBD2 (5 bases each). V was shortened by 5 bases and J by 6 bases, with 19 bases between the two germline ends. CDR1 is MNHEY and CDR2 is SVGAGI in the germline V gene. The CDR3 contains 16 residues. CDR3 sequence (DNA): TGTGCCAGCAGTCTGCAGGGACCACGCGTACCCGGGGAGCTGTTTTTT. Amino acids: CASSLQGPRVPGELFF.

This chain connects TRBV11-1 to TRBJ1-1, with D maybe TRBD1 (6 bases). Trimming pared 1 base from V and 1 base from J, leaving 10 bases between. This CDR3 is 15 amino acids long. Germline V gene data show CDR1 as SGHAT and CDR2 as FQDESV (reference sequence). The CDR3 DNA sequence: TGTGCCAGCAGCTTAGTAGGACAGCCGAACACTGAAGCTTTCTTT. Residues: CASSLVGQPNTEAFF.